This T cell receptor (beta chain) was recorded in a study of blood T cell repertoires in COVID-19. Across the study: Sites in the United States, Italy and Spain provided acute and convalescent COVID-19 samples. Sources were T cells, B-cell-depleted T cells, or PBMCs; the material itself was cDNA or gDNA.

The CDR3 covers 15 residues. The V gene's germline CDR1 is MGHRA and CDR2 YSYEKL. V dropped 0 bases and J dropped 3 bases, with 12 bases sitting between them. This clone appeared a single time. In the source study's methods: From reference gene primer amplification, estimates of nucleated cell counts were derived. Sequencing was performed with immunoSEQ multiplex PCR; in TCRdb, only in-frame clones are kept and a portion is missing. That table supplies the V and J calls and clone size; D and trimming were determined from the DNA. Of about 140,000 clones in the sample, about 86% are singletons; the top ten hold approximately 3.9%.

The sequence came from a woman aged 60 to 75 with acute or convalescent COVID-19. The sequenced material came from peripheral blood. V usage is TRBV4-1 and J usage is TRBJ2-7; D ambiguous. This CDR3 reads CASSQDPLPYYEQYF. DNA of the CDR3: TGCGCCAGCAGCCAAGATCCCCTACCGTACTACGAGCAGTACTTC.